These 8 T cell receptor beta chains came from one sample sequenced in a study of T cells after yellow fever vaccination. TCRdb reanalysed the 5' RACE reads using MiXCR and keeps one entry per CDR3 protein. The table lists 250,000 to 400,000 distinct CDR3 sequences, approximately 4% of them singletons. The material was PBMCs, obtained 5 days after the yellow fever booster vaccination. The origin of the receptors is a man younger than 30 who received the YFV17D yellow fever vaccine.

The chain recombines TRBV27 with TRBJ1-2, with a possible D match to TRBD1 (6 bases). In germline, CDR1 is MNHEY, CDR2 SMNVEV (reference sequence). The CDR3 sequence is 13 residues long. The V and J ends lost 5 bases and 2 bases respectively, with 9 bases between them. Written as DNA, the CDR3 is TGTGCCAGCAGTCAGGGGATGAACTATGGCTACACCTTC. Translation: CASSQGMNYGYTF.

This clonotype has a handful of counts. The rearrangement links TRBV9 to TRBJ2-1; perhaps D is TRBD1 or TRBD2 (6 bases each). This CDR3 contains 15 residues. V lost 0 bases and J 1 base, leaving 8 bases between the germline ends. CDR1 and CDR2 (germline): SGDLS, YYNGEE. CDR3 in DNA: TGTGCCAGCAGCGTAGGGGGGGCTTCCTACAATGAGCAGTTCTTC. Protein product: CASSVGGASYNEQFF.

As to this clonotype: A read error may explain this, as a much larger clone is one base away. The chain employs TRBV5-4 and TRBJ1-5, with no clear D. Between the trimmed V and J ends, which lost 4 bases and 5 bases, there was a span of 7 bases. CDR1 and CDR2 from the germline V gene are SGHNT and YYREEE (reference sequence). The CDR3 is 12 amino acids. For the CDR3, the DNA is TGTGCCAGCAGCGCGGACGATCAGCCCCAGCATTTT. It codes for CASSADDQPQHF. The whole variable domain, remainder taken from reference TRBV5-4 and TRBJ1-5, is ETGVTQSPTHLIKTRGQQVTLRCSSQSGHNTVSWYQQALGQGPQFIFQYYREEENGRGNFPPRFSGLQFPNYSSELNVNALELDDSALYLCASSADDQPQHFGDGTRLSIL.

This clonotype has just a few counts. The V call is TRBV5-6, the J call TRBJ2-1; 9 bases agree with TRBD2. This CDR3 has 16 residues. Germline CDR1 reads SGHDT; CDR2 reads YYEEEE. V lost 4 bases and J lost 8; bases outside the gene matches: 13. The CDR3 reads CASSGTVAGARDEQFF. The CDR3 DNA reads as TGTGCCAGCAGCGGTACTGTAGCGGGGGCCAGGGATGAGCAGTTCTTC.

There are a few counts of this clonotype. The rearrangement uses TRBV20-1 and TRBJ2-5, with 8 bases fitting TRBD2. The CDR3 consists of 14 residues. Germline CDR1 DFQATT, CDR2 SNEGSKA (reference sequence). V lost 2 bases, J lost 4 bases, and 6 bases stayed unmatched. The CDR3 region has the DNA TGCAGTGCTAGAATTACGGGGGGGCCAGAGACCCAGTACTTC. This sequence encodes CSARITGGPETQYF.

This clonotype was recorded many times. The chain uses TRBV27 and TRBJ2-3; 11 bases are a match to TRBD2. Looked up from germline, CDR1 is MNHEY and CDR2 is SMNVEV (reference sequence). CDR3 length: 16 amino acids. Losses at the gene ends were 5 bases for V and 1 base for J; bases not matched to a gene: 5. CDR3: CASSPATSGGTDTQYF. The CDR3 DNA is TGTGCCAGCAGTCCCGCGACTAGCGGGGGCACAGATACGCAGTATTTT.

The chain carries TRBV7-2 and TRBJ1-5, with 7 bases aligning to TRBD1. Germline V gene data show CDR1 as SGHTA and CDR2 as FQGNSA. The V gene end was trimmed by 2 bases and the J gene end by 9 bases; junction bases not matched to a gene: 7. The CDR3 has 14 residues. In DNA form, the CDR3 reads TGTGCCAGCAGCTTAACAGGGGCCCCTATGCCCCAGCATTTT. Its translation: CASSLTGAPMPQHF. The entire variable domain, with the rest obtained from reference TRBV7-2 and TRBJ1-5, is as follows: GAGVSQSPSNKVTEKGKDVELRCDPISGHTALYWYRQSLGQGLEFLIYFQGNSAPDKSGLPSDRFSAERTGGSVSTLTIQRTQQEDSAVYLCASSLTGAPMPQHFGDGTRLSIL.

The chain has TRBV7-8 and TRBJ2-2; the D gene is possibly TRBD1 (5 bases). V lost 1 base and J 7 bases, leaving 13 bases between the germline ends. The CDR3 loop spans 15 amino acids. Germline V CDR1 and CDR2: SGHVS, FQNEAQ. The chain's CDR3 is CASSLGRASLGELFF. The CDR3 region has the DNA TGTGCCAGCAGCTTAGGCAGGGCCTCGCTCGGGGAGCTGTTTTTT.